These 17 T cell receptor beta chains originate from one sample sequenced in a study of cytomegalovirus exposure and HLA in healthy donors. PCR involved 60 Vbeta and 13 Jbeta primers. TCRdb's table, derived via immunoSEQ multiplex PCR, lists solely in-frame clones and lacks some. Of 110,000 to 150,000 clones in the sample, more than 7.5% were seen once. Sequenced: PBMCs. These receptors were taken from a man aged 50 or older in good health and CMV-seronegative.

The chain has TRBV28 and TRBJ2-1, with TRBD1 matching 9 bases. The length of the CDR3 is 15 residues. Germline CDR1 reads MDHEN; CDR2 reads SYDVKM. The ends lost 5 bases at V and 13 bases at J; junction bases unmatched: 15. CDR3 nucleotide sequence: TGTGCCAGCAGTGTCGCCTTAGGACAGGGGCAGAGTCAGTTCTTC. Residues: CASSVALGQGQSQFF.

The chain couples TRBV11-2 to TRBJ2-2; tentative D call: TRBD2 (5 bases). The CDR3 runs to 15 residues. CDR1 and CDR2 from the germline V gene are SGHAT and FQNNGV. V lost 8 bases, J lost 1 base, and 14 bases lay in between. The CDR3 here is CASLPQRLNTGELFF. Written as DNA, the CDR3 is TGTGCCAGCCTGCCACAGCGGTTGAACACCGGGGAGCTGTTTTTT.

This chain links TRBV19 with TRBJ2-1; 11 bases fit TRBD2. With V trimmed by 4 bases and J by 8 bases, 7 bases remained unmatched. CDR1 LNHDA and CDR2 SQIVND come from the germline V gene (reference sequence). The CDR3 contains 15 residues. In nucleotides, the CDR3 is TGTGCCAGTAGTAGAACTAGCGGGAGTTACGATGAGCAGTTCTTC. Translated, it gives CASSRTSGSYDEQFF.

This clone was recorded a few times. The CDR3 sequence: CSVVLGDGYTF. CDR3 bases: TGCAGCGTTGTCTTAGGGGATGGCTACACCTTC. The chain joins TRBV29-1 to TRBJ1-2, with a possible D match to TRBD1 (5 bases). Germline V gene data show CDR1 as SQVTM and CDR2 as ANQGSEA. Deletions cut 4 bases from V and 6 bases from J, with 9 bases between. The CDR3 totals 11 residues.

This clone was found a few times. This chain connects TRBV5-1 to TRBJ2-3, with TRBD2 matching over 10 bases. The CDR3 extends over 16 amino acids. The V gene's germline CDR1 is SGHRS and CDR2 YFSETQ. Germline trimming cut 7 bases from V and 2 bases from J; bases unmatched to any gene: 10. Here the CDR3 reads CASAQGAGGNTDTQYF. CDR3 in DNA: TGCGCCAGCGCCCAAGGAGCGGGGGGGAACACAGATACGCAGTATTTT.

The chain couples TRBV5-1 to TRBJ2-3; no definite D call. The CDR3 is 13 residues long. CDR1 and CDR2 (germline): SGHRS, YFSETQ. Trimming pared 0 bases from V and 5 bases from J, leaving 7 bases between. CDR3 sequence: CASSLAGIDTQYF. CDR3 bases: TGCGCCAGCAGCTTGGCAGGAATAGATACGCAGTATTTT.

The chain combines TRBV7-5 with TRBJ2-7; no DNA check was done on the table's D call, TRBD1. TRBV7-5 represents a pseudogene. The CDR3 length is 15 residues. The CDR3 DNA reads TGTGCCAGAAGCTCCGGGGACAGGGGCTCCTACGAGCAGTACTTC. Its protein is CARSSGDRGSYEQYF.

This clone occurred a few times. The chain carries TRBV7-9 and TRBJ1-3; D remains ambiguous. Germline CDR1 and CDR2: SEHNR and FQNEAQ (reference sequence). V lost 5 bases and J lost 0, with 14 bases in between. This CDR3 has 16 residues. The CDR3 sequence: CASSLGGHLSGNTIYF. CDR3 bases: TGTGCCAGCAGCCTGGGAGGGCACCTCTCTGGAAACACCATATATTTT.

The chain joins TRBV11-3 to TRBJ1-1; D ambiguous. Germline assignment: CDR1 SGHNT and CDR2 YENEEA. The CDR3 length is 13 residues. Trimming shortened V by 3 bases and J by 8 bases, and 13 bases separated the two germline ends. The CDR3 region is CASSLDGVGEAFF. Written as DNA, the CDR3 is TGTGCCAGCAGCTTGGACGGGGTGGGGGAAGCTTTCTTT.

The chain joins TRBV19 to TRBJ2-2, with TRBD1 matching over 7 bases. Germline CDR1 reads LNHDA; CDR2 reads SQIVND (reference sequence). The CDR3 covers 17 residues. Trimming cost V 4 bases and J 2 bases; bases outside gene matches: 10. CDR3 DNA sequence: TGTGCCAGTAGTACTCGGACAGGCCGGACAAACACCGGGGAGCTGTTTTTT. Translation: CASSTRTGRTNTGELFF.

This clone was found a few times. The J gene is TRBJ2-4, the V gene TRBV27, with D unclear. The CDR3 runs 15 residues. Trimming shortened V by 6 bases and J by 0 bases, and 12 bases separated the two germline ends. Germline V CDR1 and CDR2: MNHEY, SMNVEV (reference sequence). Here the CDR3 DNA reads TGTGCCAGCAGCGAGGATCTGGCAGCCAAAAACATTCAGTACTTC. Its protein is CASSEDLAAKNIQYF.

The rearrangement links TRBV29-1 to TRBJ2-1; 12 nucleotides align to TRBD2. The germline CDR1 and CDR2 sequences are SQVTM and ANQGSEA. The CDR3 runs 16 residues. J lost 5 bases, V lost 3 bases, and 8 bases had no gene match. The CDR3 DNA follows: TGCAGCGTTGATGGGCTAGCGGGAGGGATTAACAATGAGCAGTTCTTC. Translating gives CSVDGLAGGINNEQFF.

This clone appeared a few times. This chain uses TRBV5-1 with TRBJ1-4; 12 positions match TRBD1. CDR1 SGHRS and CDR2 YFSETQ come from the germline V gene. The ends lost 2 bases at V and 6 bases at J; junction bases unmatched: 11. This CDR3 has 18 amino acids. The CDR3 DNA reads as TGCGCCAGCAGCTTCCGGGACAGGGGGCAAGCAGGGGATGAAAAACTGTTTTTT. Translated, it gives CASSFRDRGQAGDEKLFF.

This sequence joins TRBV4-1 and TRBJ2-3; a possible D gene is TRBD2 (5 bases). The CDR3 length is 15 residues. Between the trimmed V and J ends, which lost 5 bases and 1 base, there was a span of 13 bases. Germline CDR1 is MGHRA and CDR2 is YSYEKL. CDR3 loop: CASSSPPGGTDTQYF. The CDR3 DNA is TGCGCCAGCAGCTCTCCCCCCGGGGGCACAGATACGCAGTATTTT.

The CDR3: CASSSGRRKTGYTF. The CDR3 region has the DNA TGTGCCAGCAGCTCCGGCCGGCGGAAAACTGGCTACACCTTC. The V call is TRBV5-6, the J call TRBJ1-2, with no clear D. The CDR3 has 14 amino acids. V shed 3 bases and J shed 7 bases, with 16 bases lying between them. CDR1 is SGHDT, CDR2 YYEEEE, per germline.

The V call is TRBV19, the J call TRBJ1-3, with 7 bases fitting TRBD1. The germline V gene encodes CDR1 LNHDA and CDR2 SQIVND (reference sequence). Trimming cost V 3 bases and J 0 bases; bases outside gene matches: 8. This CDR3 spans 17 amino acids. The CDR3 coding sequence is TGTGCCAGTAGTATTGGGGACAGCCTTTTCTCTGGAAACACCATATATTTT. Its translation: CASSIGDSLFSGNTIYF.

The sample holds a few counts of this clone. This sequence joins TRBV5-4 and TRBJ2-1; 8 bases match TRBD2. The germline V gene encodes CDR1 SGHNT and CDR2 YYREEE (reference sequence). The V gene end was trimmed by 0 bases and the J gene end by 1 base; junction bases not matched to a gene: 9. The CDR3 is made up of 18 amino acids. The CDR3 loop reads CASSLESRGGRSYNEQFF. CDR3 nucleotide sequence: TGTGCCAGCAGCTTGGAAAGTCGCGGGGGGCGTTCCTACAATGAGCAGTTCTTC.